This TCR beta chain came from a study of blood T cell repertoires in COVID-19. Turning to the study itself: Nucleic acid was either cDNA or gDNA, and it came from T cells, B-cell-depleted T cells, or PBMCs.

The protocol was immunoSEQ multiplex PCR, while the TCRdb copy is restricted to in-frame clones and leaves out a portion. The table shows fewer than 300,000 clones, with about 85% occurring only once. The CDR3 extends over 17 amino acids. Trimming removed 1 base from V and 2 bases from J, with 18 bases in between. Germline V lookup: CDR1 WNHNN, CDR2 SYGVQD (reference sequence). The chain links TRBV10-1 to TRBJ2-7, with D possibly TRBD1 on 5 matching bases. The sequencing input was peripheral blood. This receptor was taken from a human donor with COVID-19, enrolled during active disease. The donor label of this sample is uncertain. This chain's CDR3 is CASSELQTKGFPYEQYF. The DNA of the CDR3 is TGCGCCAGCAGTGAGTTACAAACGAAGGGGTTTCCCTACGAGCAGTACTTC.